These T cell receptor beta chains were read from a single sample in a study of T cell repertoires in cytomegalovirus infection. TCRdb itself ran the reads through MiXCR, one entry per CDR3 protein. This table has more than 650,000 distinct CDR3 sequences, less than 40% appearing once. Material: PBMCs. The receptors shown here come from a human donor in good health (CMV status not recorded). Some clones in this sample may be carry-over from other donors' samples. Each CDR3 is given with its conserved first and last residue. D genes are given only for firm matches. Where a row states a size, it is once, few, many or the class of an expanded clone; other rows omit it.

TRBV7-2	NA	TRBJ1-2	NA	TGTGCCAGCAGCTTAGTCGTAGGGACCTATGGCTACACCTTC	CASSLVVGTYGYTF
TRBV5-4	NA	TRBJ2-5	NA	TGTGCCAGCAGCTTTATAGGACAGCAAGAGACCCAGTACTTC	CASSFIGQQETQYF
TRBV10-3	NA	TRBJ1-3	once	TGTGCCATCAGGGATGACCTCCGGGACGGAAACACCATATATTTT	CAIRDDLRDGNTIYF
TRBV19	TRBD2	TRBJ2-7	many	TGTGCCAGTAGCCCGTCGGGACTAGTACTCGAGCAGTACTTC	CASSPSGLVLEQYF
TRBV7-3	NA	TRBJ2-2	NA	TGTGCCAGCAGCTTAAGTACTACCACCGGCGAGCTGTTTTTT	CASSLSTTTGELFF
TRBV28	TRBD1	TRBJ2-7	NA	TGTGCCAGCAGACAGACCGGGACAGCGGACTACGAGCAGTACTTC	CASRQTGTADYEQYF
TRBV7-2	TRBD2	TRBJ2-5	NA	TGTGCCAGCAGCCTGGGACTAGCCGCGTACCAAGAGACCCAGTACTTC	CASSLGLAAYQETQYF
TRBV19	NA	TRBJ2-1	few	TGTGCCAGCTCCCTAGTGCTTTCGCCTGAGCAGTTCTTC	CASSLVLSPEQFF
TRBV12-3/TRBV12-4	TRBD1	TRBJ2-7	NA	TGTGCCAGCAGTTTATGGGGACAGGGGCTTTACGAGCAGTACTTC	CASSLWGQGLYEQYF
TRBV29-1	NA	TRBJ1-1	NA	TGCAGCGTGGATATTACAGTGAACACTGAAGCTTTCTTT	CSVDITVNTEAFF
TRBV7-3	TRBD2	TRBJ2-3	few	TGTGCCAGCAGCCCCGGCGGGGGGCCCCATACAGATACGCAGTATTTT	CASSPGGGPHTDTQYF
TRBV6-2/TRBV6-3	NA	TRBJ1-2	few	TGTGCCAGCAGTTACTCGATGGGGAGGATCTATGGCTACACCTTC	CASSYSMGRIYGYTF
TRBV19	TRBD1	TRBJ2-6	few	TGTGCCAGTAGTATAGGGGACAGAATTGCTGGGGCCAACGTCCTGACTTTC	CASSIGDRIAGANVLTF
TRBV4-1	NA	TRBJ2-7	NA	TGCGCCAGCAGCCAAGATTTGGTGGGCGAGCAGTACTTC	CASSQDLVGEQYF
TRBV12-3/TRBV12-4	TRBD2	TRBJ2-1	NA	TGTGCCAGCAGTTTTGGAGGCGGGAGTATATCCTACAATGAGCAGTTCTTC	CASSFGGGSISYNEQFF
TRBV20-1	TRBD1	TRBJ2-3	NA	TGCAGTGCTAGGAACTTGGGACAGGGGAAGGCAGATACGCAGTATTTT	CSARNLGQGKADTQYF
TRBV7-9	NA	TRBJ2-1	few	TGTGCCAGCACCGTACGGGGGCCTCCTAACAATGAGCAGTTCTTC	CASTVRGPPNNEQFF
TRBV28	TRBD1	TRBJ1-4	few	TGTGCCAGCAGTCTTCCCGGTATTGGGACAGGGGTCGAAAAACTGTTTTTT	CASSLPGIGTGVEKLFF
TRBV7-2	NA	TRBJ2-7	NA	TGTGCCAGCAGCCCACCGATCCAGGACAGAGTATACGAGCAGTACTTC	CASSPPIQDRVYEQYF
TRBV25-1	NA	TRBJ2-7	few	TGTGCCAGCAGTGAAACCTGGGAGCAGTACTTC	CASSETWEQYF
TRBV13	TRBD1	TRBJ2-4	NA	TGTGCCAGCAGCCCACGACAGGGGGCCACCAAAAACATTCAGTACTTC	CASSPRQGATKNIQYF
TRBV10-3	NA	TRBJ1-5	few	TGTGCCATCAGTGACGGCAGCCCTCGAAGCAATCAGCCCCAGCATTTT	CAISDGSPRSNQPQHF
TRBV7-2	TRBD1	TRBJ1-4	few	TGTGCCAGCAGCTCCCGGGGGACAGCTGATGAAAAACTGTTTTTT	CASSSRGTADEKLFF
TRBV7-2	NA	TRBJ2-1	few	TGTGCCAGCAGCTTAGGGGGGGTTTCGGGAACAGGGGAGCAGTTCTTC	CASSLGGVSGTGEQFF
TRBV11-2	NA	TRBJ2-1	few	TGTGCCAGCACGTTGGGAATGGGGGCTGGGGATGAGCAGTTCTTC	CASTLGMGAGDEQFF
TRBV28	NA	TRBJ1-5	NA	TGTGCCAGCGGGTTGTTCAGGGTAGTAAGCAATCAGCCCCAGCATTTT	CASGLFRVVSNQPQHF
TRBV2	NA	TRBJ1-5	NA	TGTGCCAGCAGCCCTGACGCGGGTTTCAGTCAGCCCCAGCATTTT	CASSPDAGFSQPQHF
TRBV5-6	NA	TRBJ2-1	NA	TGTGCCAGCAGCTTGAATCTTGGTCTGCAAGGTGAGCAGTTCTTC	CASSLNLGLQGEQFF
TRBV7-8	NA	TRBJ1-5	many	TGTGCCAGCAGCTCTCGGAGTGAAAGCAATCAGCCCCAGCATTTT	CASSSRSESNQPQHF
TRBV5-5	NA	TRBJ2-3	NA	TGTGCCAGCAGCGGAGGGAGTGTTTTGACAGATACGCAGTATTTT	CASSGGSVLTDTQYF
TRBV24-1	TRBD2	TRBJ2-1	few	TGTGCCACCAGTGACCCCACTAGCGGGAGGGCCGATGAGCAGTTCTTC	CATSDPTSGRADEQFF
TRBV2	NA	TRBJ2-3	NA	TGTGCCAGCAGCCCGGCAGGCAGCACAGATACGCAGTATTTT	CASSPAGSTDTQYF
TRBV27	TRBD1	TRBJ1-2	NA	TGTGCCAGCAGGGCAACAGGGGTCTATGGCTACACCTTC	CASRATGVYGYTF
TRBV20-1	TRBD1	TRBJ1-1	few	TGCAGTGCTGGAAGAGACAGGGGGGGGGGAGCTTTCTTT	CSAGRDRGGGAFF
TRBV4-1	TRBD1	TRBJ1-5	NA	TGCGCCAGCAGCCACGGGACAGGGGGCAATCAGCCCCAGCATTTT	CASSHGTGGNQPQHF
TRBV11-2	NA	TRBJ1-1	NA	TGTGCCAGCAGCTTACTCGGCGGTAAGAACACTGAAGCTTTCTTT	CASSLLGGKNTEAFF
TRBV12-3/TRBV12-4	TRBD2	TRBJ2-7	NA	TGTGCCAGCAGATTGCAAGCCCGAGGACTAGCGATCGAGCAGTACTTC	CASRLQARGLAIEQYF
TRBV29-1	TRBD1	TRBJ1-1	NA	TGCAGCGTGGGACGGGACAGCATTGAAGCTTTCTTT	CSVGRDSIEAFF
TRBV7-3	TRBD1	TRBJ1-2	NA	TGTGCCAGCAGCACGGGACAGGGAGCTAACTATGGCTACACCTTC	CASSTGQGANYGYTF
TRBV7-9	TRBD1	TRBJ1-6	many	TGTGCCAGCAGCGGAACAGGGGGCGTAGGTGGTTCACCCCTCCACTTT	CASSGTGGVGGSPLHF
TRBV11-2	TRBD1	TRBJ2-7	NA	TGTGCCAGCAGCTTAGGACAGGGATTCTACGAGCAGTACTTC	CASSLGQGFYEQYF